Listed below are T cell receptor beta chains from one sample, sequenced in a study of T cell changes during pregnancy in multiple sclerosis. Sequencing was performed with immunoSEQ multiplex PCR; in TCRdb, only in-frame clones are kept and a portion is missing. The data show fewer than 35,000 clones, with around nine tenths seen just once and 4.3% held by the top ten. Specimen: CD8+ T cells from peripheral blood mononuclear cells, collected in the second trimester of pregnancy. Receptors were obtained from a female donor with multiple sclerosis, enrolled in a pregnancy study. CDR3s include the opening cysteine and the closing phenylalanine or tryptophan. The D gene is left open where the match is weak. A clone size is listed for some rows: how often the clone was seen (once, few, many), or a class if it is expanded.

CDR3aa	CDR3nt	v_gene	j_gene	d_gene	abundance
CASSDSRDTGELFF	TGTGCCAGCAGTGACTCGCGGGACACCGGGGAGCTGTTTTTT	TRBV6-4	TRBJ2-2	NA	medium-sized
CASSPSAGYTGELFF	TGTGCCAGCAGCCCCTCAGCGGGATACACCGGGGAGCTGTTTTTT	TRBV7-7	TRBJ2-2	TRBD2	NA
CASSQELAGGITGELFF	TGTGCCAGCAGCCAAGAACTAGCGGGAGGAATCACCGGGGAGCTGTTTTTT	TRBV4-2	TRBJ2-2	TRBD2	NA
CASSLPPGQGNNEQFF	TGTGCCAGCAGCTTACCTCCGGGACAGGGTAACAATGAGCAGTTCTTC	TRBV11-1	TRBJ2-1	TRBD1	NA
CAIRRTDRETEAFF	TGTGCCATCAGGAGAACGGACAGGGAGACTGAAGCTTTCTTT	TRBV10-3	TRBJ1-1	TRBD1	few
CASSSPERGLPFSGANVLTF	TGTGCCAGCAGTTCCCCCGAGAGGGGGTTACCCTTCTCTGGGGCCAACGTCCTGACTTTC	TRBV27	TRBJ2-6	NA	NA
CASSPVGGLAANEQFF	TGTGCCAGTAGCCCCGTGGGGGGACTAGCGGCCAATGAGCAGTTCTTC	TRBV19	TRBJ2-1	TRBD2	NA
CASRWGQGASEQYF	TGTGCCAGCAGGTGGGGGCAGGGAGCCTCCGAGCAGTACTTC	TRBV27	TRBJ2-7	NA	NA
CASSQEIAGAYEQYF	TGCGCCAGCAGCCAAGAAATAGCGGGGGCCTACGAGCAGTACTTC	TRBV4-3	TRBJ2-7	TRBD2	once
CASSLGPRTNTEAFF	TGCGCCAGCAGCTTGGGGCCCCGAACCAACACTGAAGCTTTCTTT	TRBV5-1	TRBJ1-1	NA	NA
CASSQVGSEGYTF	TGCGCCAGCAGCCAAGTTGGTTCTGAGGGCTACACCTTC	TRBV4-1	TRBJ1-2	NA	NA
CASSPLGTEAFF	TGTGCCAGCAGCCCCCTCGGCACTGAAGCTTTCTTT	TRBV13	TRBJ1-1	NA	few
CASSQGTSGNTGELFF	TGTGCCAGCAGCCAAGGGACTAGCGGGAACACCGGGGAGCTGTTTTTT	TRBV5-6	TRBJ2-2	TRBD2	NA
CASSSGTVLYNEQFF	TGTGCCAGCAGCTCAGGGACAGTCCTTTACAATGAGCAGTTCTTC	TRBV7-9	TRBJ2-1	TRBD1	NA
CASSSGTLEMGVVLDTQYF	TGTGCCAGCAGCTCGGGGACTCTAGAGATGGGGGTGGTTTTGGATACGCAGTATTTT	TRBV7-2	TRBJ2-3	NA	NA
CASSDLARMSFGEQFF	TGTGCCAGCAGTGACCTAGCTAGAATGAGTTTCGGTGAGCAGTTCTTC	TRBV6-4	TRBJ2-1	NA	NA
CASSYSGQHMNTEAFF	TGTGCCAGCAGTTACTCGGGACAGCACATGAACACTGAAGCTTTCTTT	TRBV6-5	TRBJ1-1	TRBD1	NA
CSVEQEGTQYF	TGCAGCGTTGAACAAGAGGGGACCCAGTACTTC	TRBV29-1	TRBJ2-5	NA	NA
CASSLANSYNEQFF	TGTGCCAGCAGTTTAGCGAACTCCTACAATGAGCAGTTCTTC	TRBV27	TRBJ2-1	NA	NA
CASSSRDRVYEQYF	TGTGCCAGCAGCTCTAGGGACAGGGTATACGAGCAGTACTTC	TRBV6-6	TRBJ2-7	TRBD1	once
CASSSTHSGDVGNIQYF	TGTGCCAGCAGCTCCACACATAGCGGAGACGTAGGGAACATTCAGTACTTC	TRBV11-2	TRBJ2-4	NA	NA
CASSLGQGTYNEQFF	TGTGCCAGCAGCTTAGGACAGGGTACATACAATGAGCAGTTCTTC	TRBV7-9	TRBJ2-1	TRBD1	NA
CASSEGQAYNSPLHF	TGTGCCAGCAGCGAAGGACAGGCCTATAATTCACCCCTCCACTTT	TRBV2	TRBJ1-6	TRBD1	once
CASSTGTGWLDEQFF	TGTGCCAGCAGCACCGGGACAGGGTGGTTGGATGAGCAGTTCTTC	TRBV7-6	TRBJ2-1	TRBD1	NA